This is a list of T cell receptor beta chains from one sample in a study of beta chain features in type 1 diabetes. Some clones are missing from TCRdb's copy, which holds only in-frame ones; the method was immunoSEQ multiplex PCR. Here the sample spans hundreds of thousands of clones, around a sixth being singletons. Sequencing was done on a sample of naive CD4+ T cells from blood. The receptors derive from a woman between 18 and 29 years old in good health. Both conserved end residues are part of each CDR3. A D gene is named only where the DNA matches it firmly. Not all rows give a size; the values are once, few, many and, for expanded clones, a class.

NA,TRBV9,TRBD2,TRBJ2-5,CASSVEIAGETQYF,TGTGCCAGCAGCGTAGAGATAGCGGGGGAGACCCAGTACTTC
NA,TRBV13,NA,TRBJ2-5,CASSLSRAMYQETQYF,TGTGCCAGCAGCTTAAGCCGGGCGATGTACCAAGAGACCCAGTACTTC
NA,TRBV6-1,NA,TRBJ2-7,CASSEELRYEQYF,TGTGCCAGCAGCGAGGAGTTACGCTACGAGCAGTACTTC
few,TRBV19,NA,TRBJ1-1,CASSTEGGGTEAFF,TGTGCCAGTAGTACCGAGGGAGGGGGAACTGAAGCTTTCTTT
NA,TRBV2,TRBD2,TRBJ2-1,CASKRELAGGSYNEQFF,TGTGCCAGCAAACGAGAGCTAGCGGGAGGGAGCTACAATGAGCAGTTCTTC
NA,TRBV6-6,NA,TRBJ2-3,CASSWRDPSTDTQYF,TGTGCCAGCAGCTGGCGGGACCCTAGCACAGATACGCAGTATTTT
few,TRBV4-3,NA,TRBJ2-1,CASSQERGFLDEQFF,TGCGCCAGCAGCCAAGAACGGGGGTTTCTCGATGAGCAGTTCTTC
NA,TRBV5-1,NA,TRBJ1-2,CASSLGIRDGYTF,TGCGCCAGCAGCCTAGGAATCCGGGATGGCTACACCTTC
NA,TRBV10-3,TRBD2,TRBJ2-1,CAITASGRSNNEQFF,TGTGCCATCACGGCTAGCGGGAGGAGCAACAATGAGCAGTTCTTC
few,TRBV7-2,NA,TRBJ2-5,CASRATRQETQYF,TGTGCCAGCAGAGCTACAAGACAAGAGACCCAGTACTTC
NA,TRBV27,NA,TRBJ2-3,CASSLVRLDTQYF,TGTGCCAGCAGTTTAGTCCGTTTAGATACGCAGTATTTT
NA,TRBV7-8,NA,TRBJ2-7,CASSKNRQAPPPWQYF,TGTGCCAGCAGCAAAAACCGGCAGGCCCCACCACCATGGCAGTACTTC
few,TRBV4-3,NA,TRBJ1-1,CASSQDVGRTEAFF,TGCGCCAGCAGCCAAGATGTGGGGCGCACTGAAGCTTTCTTT
few,TRBV28,NA,TRBJ2-5,CASVVGTGVASGNKADF,NA
NA,TRBV4-3,NA,TRBJ2-3,CASSQGGLGTDTQYF,TGCGCCAGCAGCCAAGGGGGGTTGGGCACAGATACGCAGTATTTT
NA,TRBV10-3,TRBD1,TRBJ2-5,CAISYRGAETQYF,TGTGCCATCAGCTACAGGGGTGCGGAGACCCAGTACTTC
few,TRBV6-1,TRBD1,TRBJ1-2,CASSEWTGEGYGYTF,TGTGCCAGCAGTGAATGGACAGGGGAGGGATATGGCTACACCTTC
NA,TRBV2,NA,TRBJ1-4,CASSGRGEKLFF,TGTGCCAGCAGCGGGAGGGGGGAAAAACTGTTTTTT
NA,TRBV19,NA,TRBJ1-2,CASSTISAFGVRGYTF,TGTGCCAGTAGTACAATTTCGGCCTTCGGGGTACGTGGCTACACCTTC
NA,TRBV6-5,NA,TRBJ2-3,CASTEDTNTDTQYF,TGTGCCAGCACCGAGGACACAAACACAGATACGCAGTATTTT
NA,TRBV7-2,TRBD2,TRBJ2-3,CASGRTSGGEGTQYF,TGTGCCAGCGGTCGGACTAGCGGGGGGGAAGGTACGCAGTATTTT
NA,TRBV5-6,NA,TRBJ1-1,CASSLYREGTEAFF,TGTGCCAGCAGTTTATACAGGGAAGGCACTGAAGCTTTCTTT
few,TRBV7-9,NA,TRBJ2-5,CASSRRGAWGTQYF,TGTGCCAGCAGCCGGAGGGGTGCTTGGGGGACCCAGTACTTC
few,TRBV18,TRBD2,TRBJ2-2,CASSPPTVTLLAGVSTGELFF,TGTGCCAGCTCACCGCCTACAGTGACCTTACTAGCGGGAGTTTCTACCGGGGAGCTGTTTTTT
few,TRBV27,NA,TRBJ1-2,CASGREGRYGYTF,TGTGCCAGCGGAAGGGAGGGCCGCTATGGCTACACCTTC
NA,TRBV7-2,NA,TRBJ2-1,CASSYLARSYNEQFF,TGTGCCAGCAGCTATCTAGCGCGCTCCTACAATGAGCAGTTCTTC
NA,TRBV5-5,NA,TRBJ2-2,CASSFGRTNTGELFF,TGTGCCAGCAGCTTCGGCAGGACGAACACCGGGGAGCTGTTTTTT
few,TRBV2,TRBD2,TRBJ2-4,CASSSRLAGVMGAKNIQYF,TGTGCCAGCAGTTCCCGACTAGCGGGAGTTATGGGGGCCAAAAACATTCAGTACTTC